This T cell receptor (beta chain) came from a study of shared clonotypes between healthy human individuals. Findings and limits, study-wide: Owing to a small donor count, the genetic and exposure-history diversity represented was limited. Non-shared clonotypes showed lower generation probabilities than clonotypes common to all four donors.

The method was immunoSEQ multiplex PCR; TCRdb's version includes in-frame clones alone and lacks a portion of them. The sample records under 850,000 clones, over 55% being singletons. Note on this clone: Its target is unknown.

Trimming took 3 bases from V and 6 from J, leaving 12 bases between them. Per germline, CDR1 SGHTA and CDR2 FQGNSA. The CDR3 contains 13 residues. The chain employs TRBV7-2 and TRBJ2-7, with D perhaps TRBD1 (5 bases). The material sequenced was memory CD4+ T cells sorted from blood. Subset in this sample: CD45RA-negative fraction. This TCR came from a woman under 40 in good health. The CDR3 here is CASSFYQGPEQYF. In nucleotides, the CDR3 is TGTGCCAGCAGCTTTTATCAGGGTCCCGAGCAGTACTTC.